The entry that follows covers one T cell receptor (beta chain) sequence. What it binds is not known. The data belong to a study of response to subunit inactivated influenza vaccine. Study conclusions and caveats: The authors suggested that every seasonal influenza vaccination recruits few new T cells.

CDR3 size: 16 residues. V shed 3 bases, J shed 3 bases, and the junction held 5 bases outside the gene matches. CDR1 ENHRY and CDR2 SYGVKD come from the germline V gene. TCRdb reprocessed the RT-PCR reads with MiXCR, giving one entry per CDR3 protein. The sample holds 400,000 to 550,000 distinct CDR3 sequences; 25% are singletons and the top ten take around 2%. The sequences come from CD4+ T cells sorted from PBMCs, collected 4 to 6 days after vaccination. The chain carries TRBV10-3 and TRBJ2-7; 13 nucleotides match TRBD2. This receptor was taken from a man aged 50 to 60 who received an inactivated influenza vaccine. DNA for the CDR3: TGTGCCATCAGTGATTCAAGGACTAGCGGGAGCTACGAGCAGTACTTC. Protein product: CAISDSRTSGSYEQYF.